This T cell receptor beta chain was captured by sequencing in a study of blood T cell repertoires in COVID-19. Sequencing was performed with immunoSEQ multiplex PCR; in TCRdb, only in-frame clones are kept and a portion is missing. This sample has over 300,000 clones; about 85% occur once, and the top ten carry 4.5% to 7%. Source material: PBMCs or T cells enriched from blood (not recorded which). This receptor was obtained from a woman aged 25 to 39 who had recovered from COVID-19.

The CDR3 region has the DNA TGCGCCAGCAGCCAAGTAGGCCAGGGTAATCAGCCCCAGCATTTT. It is translated as CASSQVGQGNQPQHF. This chain joins TRBV4-1 and TRBJ1-5; D is perhaps TRBD1 (5 bases). Looked up from germline, CDR1 is MGHRA and CDR2 is YSYEKL. The CDR3 is 15 amino acids. Deletions cut 1 base from V and 4 bases from J, with 11 bases between.